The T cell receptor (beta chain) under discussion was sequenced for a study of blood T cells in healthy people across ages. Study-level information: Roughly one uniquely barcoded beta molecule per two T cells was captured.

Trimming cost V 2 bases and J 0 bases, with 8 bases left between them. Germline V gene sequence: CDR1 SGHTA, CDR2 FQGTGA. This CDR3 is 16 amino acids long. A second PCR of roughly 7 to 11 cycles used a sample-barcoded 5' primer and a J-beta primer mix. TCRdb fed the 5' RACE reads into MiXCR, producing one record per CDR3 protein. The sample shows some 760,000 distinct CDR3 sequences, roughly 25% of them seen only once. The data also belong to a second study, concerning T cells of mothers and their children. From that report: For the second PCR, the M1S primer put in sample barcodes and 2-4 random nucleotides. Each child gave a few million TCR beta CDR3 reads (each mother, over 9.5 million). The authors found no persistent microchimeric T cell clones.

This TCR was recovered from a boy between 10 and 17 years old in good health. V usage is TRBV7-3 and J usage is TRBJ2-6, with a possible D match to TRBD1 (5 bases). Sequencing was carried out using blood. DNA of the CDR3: TGTGCCAGCAGCTTAGGGGCAGCCTCTGGGGCCAACGTCCTGACTTTC. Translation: CASSLGAASGANVLTF.